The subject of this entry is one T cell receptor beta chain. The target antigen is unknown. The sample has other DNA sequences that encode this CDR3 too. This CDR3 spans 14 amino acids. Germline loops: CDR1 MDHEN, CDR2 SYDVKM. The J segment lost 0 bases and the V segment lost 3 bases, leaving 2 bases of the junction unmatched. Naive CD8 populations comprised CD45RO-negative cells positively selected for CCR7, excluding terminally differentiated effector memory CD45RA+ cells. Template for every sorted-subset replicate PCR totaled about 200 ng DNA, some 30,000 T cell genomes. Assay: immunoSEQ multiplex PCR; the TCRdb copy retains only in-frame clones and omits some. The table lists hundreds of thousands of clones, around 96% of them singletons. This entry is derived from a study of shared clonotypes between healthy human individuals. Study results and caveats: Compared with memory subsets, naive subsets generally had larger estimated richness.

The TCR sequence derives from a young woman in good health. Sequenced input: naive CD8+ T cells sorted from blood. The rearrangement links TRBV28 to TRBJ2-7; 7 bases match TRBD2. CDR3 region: CASSLGGSSYEQYF. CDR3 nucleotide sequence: TGTGCCAGCAGTTTGGGCGGGAGCTCCTACGAGCAGTACTTC.